Listed below are T cell receptor beta chains from one sample, sequenced in a study of blood T cell repertoires in COVID-19. Produced via immunoSEQ multiplex PCR; TCRdb's table is partial and in-frame only. Seen here are 210,000 or so clones, 85% to 90% observed once, and the top ten hold 0.62%. Sequencing input: peripheral blood. The receptors were sampled from a man over 45 with acute or convalescent COVID-19. CDR3s include the opening cysteine and the closing phenylalanine or tryptophan. Each record gives: D gene, V gene, clone size, J gene, CDR3 protein, CDR3 DNA. A D gene is named only where the DNA matches it firmly. Clone size is not always given. Where it is, it says once, few, many or a class for expanded clones.

D gene: .; V gene: TRBV11-3; clone size: few; J gene: TRBJ2-7; CDR3 protein: CASSRGGTSEQYF; CDR3 DNA: TGTGCCAGCAGCAGGGGGGGCACATCCGAGCAGTACTTC
D gene: TRBD1; V gene: TRBV9; clone size: .; J gene: TRBJ2-1; CDR3 protein: CASSSPRGTGPYNEQFF; CDR3 DNA: TGTGCCAGCAGCTCCCCCCGTGGGACAGGGCCCTACAATGAGCAGTTCTTC
D gene: .; V gene: TRBV6-5; clone size: .; J gene: TRBJ2-3; CDR3 protein: CASSSPLSKGGTQYF; CDR3 DNA: TGTGCCAGCAGTTCTCCACTCAGCAAAGGCGGTACGCAGTATTTT
D gene: TRBD2; V gene: TRBV3-1/TRBV3-2; clone size: .; J gene: TRBJ2-3; CDR3 protein: CASSLQSGGRTDTQYF; CDR3 DNA: TGTGCCAGCAGCCTACAGAGCGGGGGGCGCACAGATACGCAGTATTTT
D gene: .; V gene: TRBV7-2; clone size: .; J gene: TRBJ2-1; CDR3 protein: CASSLSQGNEQFF; CDR3 DNA: TGTGCCAGCAGCTTATCCCAGGGGAATGAGCAGTTCTTC
D gene: .; V gene: TRBV25-1; clone size: .; J gene: TRBJ2-5; CDR3 protein: CASSVGGVETQYF; CDR3 DNA: TGTGCCAGCAGTGTAGGAGGAGTGGAGACCCAGTACTTC
D gene: TRBD1; V gene: TRBV6-6; clone size: .; J gene: TRBJ1-5; CDR3 protein: CASRPQGGFNQPQHF; CDR3 DNA: TGTGCCAGCAGGCCTCAGGGGGGATTCAATCAGCCCCAGCATTTT
D gene: .; V gene: TRBV7-2; clone size: .; J gene: TRBJ2-5; CDR3 protein: CASSFSGYKGETQYF; CDR3 DNA: TGTGCCAGCAGCTTTTCTGGGTATAAGGGGGAGACCCAGTACTTC
D gene: .; V gene: TRBV11-2; clone size: .; J gene: TRBJ1-5; CDR3 protein: CASAQGSNQPQHF; CDR3 DNA: TGTGCCAGCGCGCAGGGTAGCAATCAGCCCCAGCATTTT
D gene: TRBD1; V gene: TRBV29-1; clone size: .; J gene: TRBJ1-3; CDR3 protein: CSVDGTGGSGNTIYF; CDR3 DNA: TGCAGCGTTGATGGCACAGGGGGCTCTGGAAACACCATATATTTT
D gene: TRBD1; V gene: TRBV18; clone size: once; J gene: TRBJ2-7; CDR3 protein: CASSPRSGQGFYEQYF; CDR3 DNA: TGTGCCAGCTCACCACGTTCTGGACAGGGTTTTTACGAGCAGTACTTC
D gene: TRBD2; V gene: TRBV6-6; clone size: .; J gene: TRBJ2-3; CDR3 protein: CASSWEGTSTDTQYF; CDR3 DNA: TGTGCCAGCAGTTGGGAGGGGACTAGCACAGATACGCAGTATTTT
D gene: TRBD1; V gene: TRBV19; clone size: .; J gene: TRBJ1-1; CDR3 protein: CASSYRDRDTEAFF; CDR3 DNA: TGTGCCAGTAGCTACAGGGACAGGGACACTGAAGCTTTCTTT
D gene: .; V gene: TRBV30; clone size: once; J gene: TRBJ2-1; CDR3 protein: CAWSVVGVRKIF; CDR3 DNA: TGTGCCTGGAGTGTGGTGGGAGTACGAAAGATCTTC
D gene: .; V gene: TRBV6-6; clone size: .; J gene: TRBJ1-2; CDR3 protein: CASSKTDRPLYGYTF; CDR3 DNA: TGTGCCAGCTCTAAAACCGACAGGCCACTTTATGGCTACACCTTC
D gene: .; V gene: TRBV29-1; clone size: .; J gene: TRBJ2-2; CDR3 protein: CSGTHYTGELFF; CDR3 DNA: TGCAGCGGAACTCATTACACCGGGGAGCTGTTTTTT
D gene: .; V gene: TRBV5-1; clone size: .; J gene: TRBJ1-4; CDR3 protein: CASSFSEKLFF; CDR3 DNA: TGCGCCAGCAGCTTCAGTGAAAAACTGTTTTTT
D gene: .; V gene: TRBV7-9; clone size: .; J gene: TRBJ1-5; CDR3 protein: CASSKYAGVRNQPQHF; CDR3 DNA: TGTGCCAGCAGCAAATACGCAGGGGTTCGGAATCAGCCCCAGCATTTT
D gene: TRBD1; V gene: TRBV2; clone size: .; J gene: TRBJ1-4; CDR3 protein: CASRPGQGTNEKLFF; CDR3 DNA: TGTGCCAGCAGACCCGGACAGGGTACTAATGAAAAACTGTTTTTT
D gene: TRBD1; V gene: TRBV5-4; clone size: .; J gene: TRBJ1-4; CDR3 protein: CASSAGQGIGEKLFF; CDR3 DNA: TGTGCCAGCAGCGCGGGACAGGGGATCGGCGAAAAACTGTTTTTT
D gene: .; V gene: TRBV2; clone size: .; J gene: TRBJ1-3; CDR3 protein: CASSEDGETGNTIYF; CDR3 DNA: TGTGCCAGCAGTGAGGACGGGGAGACTGGAAACACCATATATTTT
D gene: .; V gene: TRBV6-5; clone size: many; J gene: TRBJ1-4; CDR3 protein: CASKPDRRTNEKLFF; CDR3 DNA: TGTGCCAGCAAGCCCGACAGGCGGACTAATGAAAAACTGTTTTTT
D gene: TRBD1; V gene: TRBV7-3; clone size: once; J gene: TRBJ1-2; CDR3 protein: CASSSPTGGWSQRGGYTF; CDR3 DNA: TGTGCCAGCAGCTCTCCAACAGGGGGATGGAGTCAACGAGGGGGCTACACCTTC